The sequence of this T cell receptor beta chain was determined in a study of shared clonotypes between healthy human individuals. As for the study in general: Serving as donors were a couple of women and three men, whose ages spanned 18 to 49. The study used three CD4 naive, three CD4 memory, two CD8 naive and one CD8 memory plate per donor.

About this clone itself: Its target is unknown.

Germline values: CDR1 SGHTA, CDR2 FQGNSA. The CDR3 sequence is 16 residues long. Deletions cut 4 bases from V and 5 bases from J, with 20 bases between. Findings of the study overall: Specimens sampled were limited to blood, with tissue repertoires likely differing. The small donor group covered limited genetic and exposure diversity.

This table comes from immunoSEQ multiplex PCR, and its TCRdb copy is limited to in-frame clones, with some not included. The table lists nearly 750,000 clones, 72% of them singletons. This clonotype was sampled from a woman younger than 45 in good health. The specimen was memory CD4+ T cells sorted from blood. Subset here: CD45RA-negative fraction. The chain combines TRBV7-2 with TRBJ1-2; D perhaps matches TRBD1 (6 bases). The chain's CDR3 is CASSSLAGARGYGYTF. The CDR3 DNA is TGTGCCAGCAGCTCTCTGGCAGGGGCGCGAGGATATGGCTACACCTTC.